The 20 T cell receptor beta chains below were found in one sample sequenced in a study of blood T cell repertoires in COVID-19. The assay was immunoSEQ multiplex PCR, and TCRdb's table has in-frame clones only and misses some. This table holds roughly 80,000 clones, roughly 86% found once. What was sequenced was peripheral blood. These receptors all come from a human donor in a cohort sampled during active COVID-19.

V gene TRBV9 combines with J gene TRBJ1-2; tentatively, D is TRBD1 (5 bases). The V gene's germline CDR1 is SGDLS and CDR2 YYNGEE. CDR3 length equals 13 residues. V lost 1 base and J lost 6, with 10 bases in between. CDR3 loop: CASSVPAGNGYTF. For the CDR3, the DNA is TGTGCCAGCAGCGTACCCGCAGGGAATGGCTACACCTTC. Based on the CDR3 plus reference TRBV9 and TRBJ1-2, the full variable domain is DSGVTQTPKHLITATGQRVTLRCSPRSGDLSVYWYQQSLDQGLQFLIQYYNGEERAKGNILERFSAQQFPDLHSELNLSSLELGDSALYFCASSVPAGNGYTFGSGTRLTVV.

This chain joins TRBV19 and TRBJ2-5; D perhaps matches TRBD2 (5 bases). The V gene's germline CDR1 is LNHDA and CDR2 SQIVND (reference sequence). The CDR3 loop spans 14 amino acids. Trimming shortened V by 3 bases and J by 2 bases, and 10 bases separated the two germline ends. The CDR3 region has the DNA TGTGCCAGTAGTATCACAGCGGCTCAAGAGACCCAGTACTTC. This encodes CASSITAAQETQYF.

There are a few counts of this clone. This rearrangement joins TRBV3-1 (or the pseudogene TRBV3-2) to TRBJ1-1; D is undetermined. Deletions cut 1 base from V and 5 bases from J, with 11 bases between. Germline loops: CDR1 LGHDT, CDR2 YNNKEL (reference sequence). CDR3 length equals 14 residues. This CDR3 is CASSQAPGWTEAFF. CDR3 DNA sequence: TGTGCCAGCAGCCAAGCCCCCGGGTGGACTGAAGCTTTCTTT.

This chain joins TRBV5-1 and TRBJ2-3; TRBD2 is a possible D gene (6 bases). V lost 7 bases and J lost 0, with 15 bases in between. The germline V gene encodes CDR1 SGHRS and CDR2 YFSETQ. The CDR3 is 15 residues long. The CDR3 nucleotides read TGCGCCAGCGCCCGGGGCGGGGCCAGCACAGATACGCAGTATTTT. Encoded protein: CASARGGASTDTQYF.

The V gene is TRBV9, the J gene TRBJ2-1; 8 bases are shared with TRBD1. In germline, CDR1 is SGDLS, CDR2 YYNGEE. This CDR3 is built from 15 residues. The V and J ends lost 4 bases and 9 bases, in that order; junction bases with no gene match: 12. CDR3 residues: CASSQGAGTGREQFF. Written as DNA, the CDR3 is TGTGCCAGCAGCCAGGGAGCAGGGACAGGCCGTGAGCAGTTCTTC.

The table lists this clone with a count of one. The chain carries TRBV7-2 and TRBJ1-2, with TRBD1 identical over 10 bases. CDR3 length: 15 amino acids. The germline V gene has CDR1 SGHTA and CDR2 FQGNSA. V shed 5 bases, J shed 2 bases, and the junction held 5 bases outside the gene matches. In DNA, the CDR3 is TGTGCCAGCAGCGCCCCGGGACAGGGGAACTATGGCTACACCTTC. Encoded protein: CASSAPGQGNYGYTF.

V is TRBV4-2 and J is TRBJ1-5; D is perhaps TRBD1 (6 bases). The CDR3 covers 13 residues. Trimming left V 4 bases short and J 4 bases short, with 8 bases between. Germline V lookup: CDR1 LGHNA, CDR2 YNFKEQ. This chain's CDR3 is CASSRGTNQPQHF. The CDR3 DNA is TGTGCCAGCAGCCGGGGGACAAATCAGCCCCAGCATTTT.

This clone occurred a few times. The chain employs TRBV7-8 and TRBJ2-3; 12 bases align to TRBD2. V dropped 5 bases and J dropped 0; count of bases not matched to a gene: 6. CDR1 is SGHVS, CDR2 FQNEAQ, per germline. The CDR3 spans 17 residues. This CDR3 reads CASSVPGTSGSTDTQYF. For the CDR3, the DNA is TGTGCCAGCAGCGTTCCCGGGACTAGCGGGAGCACAGATACGCAGTATTTT.

This chain uses TRBV5-3 with TRBJ1-4; 9 bases fit TRBD1. TRBV5-3 is an open reading frame, and its role is uncertain. After removal of 4 bases from V and 1 base from J, the junction contained 8 bases not matched to a gene. The CDR3 is 17 amino acids. The CDR3 here is CARSGGDRARTNEKLFF. In nucleotides, the CDR3 is TGTGCCAGAAGCGGAGGGGACAGGGCTCGAACTAATGAAAAACTGTTTTTT.

The rearrangement joins TRBV28 to TRBJ2-1; no firm D call. Trimming removed 5 bases from V and 0 bases from J, with 23 bases in between. The germline gives CDR1 MDHEN, CDR2 SYDVKM. The CDR3 covers 19 residues. This chain's CDR3 is CASSGEARGAFSSYNEQFF. The CDR3 DNA follows: TGTGCCAGCAGTGGTGAGGCTAGAGGAGCCTTTAGCTCCTACAATGAGCAGTTCTTC.

The chain employs TRBV29-1 and TRBJ1-1; D gene uncertain. The CDR3 length is 11 residues. Germline V gene sequence: CDR1 SQVTM, CDR2 ANQGSEA. V dropped 7 bases and J dropped 1 base, with 7 bases sitting between them. For the CDR3, the DNA is TGCAGCGCCTACCAGAACACTGAAGCTTTCTTT. Translation gives CSAYQNTEAFF.

The chain employs TRBV28 and TRBJ2-1; D not resolved. V lost 7 bases and J 0 bases, leaving 7 bases between the germline ends. Germline V gene lookup returns CDR1 MDHEN and CDR2 SYDVKM. CDR3 length: 13 residues. The CDR3 protein is CASIDTSYNEQFF. In nucleotides, the CDR3 is TGTGCCAGCATTGACACCTCCTACAATGAGCAGTTCTTC.

The J gene is TRBJ1-1, the V gene TRBV30; unclear D gene. Trimming left V 2 bases short and J 5 bases short, with 12 bases between. Germline-derived CDR1 and CDR2 are GTSNPN and SVGIG (reference sequence). The CDR3 length is 13 residues. The CDR3 DNA is TGTGCCTGGAGTAAGCAGGTCTTTACTGAAGCTTTCTTT. This sequence encodes CAWSKQVFTEAFF.

The chain links TRBV27 to TRBJ1-2, with 9 bases fitting TRBD1. After removal of 3 bases from V and 5 bases from J, the junction contained 7 bases not matched to a gene. The CDR3 sequence is 15 residues long. Germline-derived CDR1 and CDR2 are MNHEY and SMNVEV (reference sequence). CDR3 sequence reads: CASSLGQGFRYGYTF. The CDR3, as DNA: TGTGCCAGCAGTTTGGGACAGGGTTTTAGGTATGGCTACACCTTC.

V is TRBV28 and J is TRBJ1-4, with 8 bases that match TRBD1. This CDR3 is 12 amino acids long. Germline lookup yields CDR1 MDHEN and CDR2 SYDVKM. The V and J ends lost 11 bases and 5 bases, in that order; junction bases with no gene match: 4. This CDR3 reads CAGRTGNEKLFF. The CDR3 region has the DNA TGTGCCGGACGGACAGGGAATGAAAAACTGTTTTTT.

The sample holds a few counts of this clone. The V gene is TRBV2, the J gene TRBJ2-7; D perhaps matches TRBD1 (6 bases). Looked up from germline, CDR1 is SNHLY and CDR2 is FYNNEI. The CDR3 is made up of 14 amino acids. With 5 bases removed from V and 4 bases from J, the gap between germline ends came to 15 bases. For the CDR3, the DNA is TGTGCCAGCAGTTTGGCCGGGACATTGTACGAGCAGTACTTC. Its translation: CASSLAGTLYEQYF.

The chain recombines TRBV28 with TRBJ1-5, with a weak D call TRBD1 (5 bases). Trimming took off 5 bases at V and 0 bases at J, with 14 bases between the two ends. From germline, CDR1 is MDHEN and CDR2 SYDVKM. This CDR3 is built from 16 residues. CDR3 sequence: CASSDRQLYSNQPQHF. CDR3 DNA: TGTGCCAGCAGTGACCGACAGCTGTATAGCAATCAGCCCCAGCATTTT.

The chain combines TRBV12-3 or TRBV12-4 with TRBJ2-6; D uncertain. V lost 8 bases and J 3 bases, leaving 8 bases between the germline ends. The CDR3 runs to 13 residues. The DNA for the CDR3 is TGTGCCAGCGGTCCCGGTGGGGCCAACGTCCTGACTTTC. The encoded protein is CASGPGGANVLTF.

This rearrangement joins TRBV6-5 to TRBJ1-2; D is perhaps TRBD1 (6 bases). CDR1 and CDR2 (germline): MNHEY, SVGAGI. V lost 6 bases and J lost 0, with 8 bases in between. The CDR3 contains 13 residues. The CDR3 nucleotides are TGTGCCAGCAGCGGACAGACTAACTATGGCTACACCTTC. It codes for CASSGQTNYGYTF.

This sequence joins TRBV6-1 and TRBJ1-1; 7 nucleotides match TRBD1. The CDR3 is 15 amino acids. CDR1 MNHNS and CDR2 SASEGT come from the germline V gene. V dropped 4 bases and J dropped 4; count of bases not matched to a gene: 9. CDR3 sequence (DNA): TGTGCCAGCAGTGCGTTCACAGGGGCGGGCACTGAAGCTTTCTTT. This translates into CASSAFTGAGTEAFF.